The clone carrying this T cell receptor beta chain was picked up one time. The sample originates from a study of T cell responses to AZD1222 COVID-19 vaccine. CDR3 length: 14 residues. From germline, CDR1 is SGHDT and CDR2 YYEEEE. V was trimmed by 5 bases and J by 8 bases, leaving 14 bases between them. The repertoire was sequenced with immunoSEQ multiplex PCR; TCRdb's copy has only in-frame clones and lacks some. The table records some 96,000 clones, approximately 87% of them present only once. The chain joins TRBV5-6 to TRBJ1-6; D gene unclear. This TCR was recovered from an adult in good health. This specimen consisted of peripheral blood, obtained on day 0 of AZD1222 vaccination. The CDR3 is CASSNRGGDSPLHF. In DNA form, the CDR3 reads TGTGCCAGCAGTAACCGGGGTGGCGATTCACCCCTCCACTTT.